The 10 T cell receptor beta chains reported below all come from one sample, sequenced in a study of T cell clones after liver transplantation. Profiling relied on immunoSEQ multiplex PCR, and the TCRdb table lists in-frame clones only, not all of them. The sample has 45,000 to 60,000 clones, 70% to 75% seen once. The sample was CD4+ T cells from blood, taken at the 22-month timepoint. The receptors stem from a human patient who received a liver transplant. These T cells may partly come from the graft donor.

This chain joins TRBV4-1 and TRBJ2-3; TRBD2 aligns across 12 bases. This CDR3 contains 19 residues. V trimming: 1 base; J trimming: 0 bases; junction bases outside the gene matches: 8. Germline V lookup: CDR1 MGHRA, CDR2 YSYEKL. The CDR3 here is CASSQALAGGASSTDTQYF. Written as DNA, the CDR3 is TGCGCCAGCAGCCAAGCACTAGCGGGGGGTGCCTCTAGCACAGATACGCAGTATTTT.

This clone was found a few times. Additional DNA sequences in this sample encode the identical CDR3. The chain uses TRBV28 and TRBJ2-6; D call uncertain. Looked up from germline, CDR1 is MDHEN and CDR2 is SYDVKM. This CDR3 region has 13 residues. The V and J ends lost 5 bases and 4 bases respectively, with 6 bases between them. The chain's CDR3 is CASSLAGANVLTF. The CDR3 nucleotides read TGTGCCAGCAGTCTGGCCGGGGCCAACGTCCTGACTTTC.

This sequence joins TRBV28 and TRBJ2-7; 10 bases are a match to TRBD1. The germline V gene encodes CDR1 MDHEN and CDR2 SYDVKM. The CDR3 loop spans 15 amino acids. Germline trimming cut 8 bases from V and 2 bases from J; bases unmatched to any gene: 9. CDR3 protein: CASSLRDRGPYEQYF. DNA for the CDR3: TGTGCCAGCTCCCTCCGGGACAGGGGTCCCTACGAGCAGTACTTC.

This sequence joins TRBV9 and TRBJ2-2; D unresolved. Germline V lookup: CDR1 SGDLS, CDR2 YYNGEE. The CDR3 is made up of 12 amino acids. V was shortened by 0 bases and J by 3 bases, with 0 bases between the two germline ends. CDR3 coding DNA: TGTGCCAGCAGCGTAGACACCGGGGAGCTGTTTTTT. It yields the protein CASSVDTGELFF. Together with reference TRBV9 and TRBJ2-2, the CDR3 gives the full variable domain: DSGVTQTPKHLITATGQRVTLRCSPRSGDLSVYWYQQSLDQGLQFLIQYYNGEERAKGNILERFSAQQFPDLHSELNLSSLELGDSALYFCASSVDTGELFFGEGSRLTVL.

The rearrangement joins TRBV6-1 to TRBJ1-1; the D gene is possibly TRBD1 (6 bases). The ends were cut back, 1 base at V and 5 bases at J, with 14 bases in the middle. The CDR3 is made up of 15 amino acids. CDR1 MNHNS and CDR2 SASEGT come from the germline V gene. The CDR3 region is CASSEVQGLGTEAFF. CDR3 DNA sequence: TGTGCCAGCAGTGAAGTACAGGGCTTGGGGACTGAAGCTTTCTTT.

The CDR3 sequence: CASSVESTGELFF. The CDR3 DNA follows: TGTGCCAGCAGCGTAGAGAGCACCGGGGAGCTGTTTTTT. The rearrangement joins TRBV9 to TRBJ2-2; unclear D gene. V lost 0 bases and J lost 4, with 4 bases in between. The CDR3 has 13 residues. Germline assignment: CDR1 SGDLS and CDR2 YYNGEE.

The CDR3 protein is CASSPDRLAITNYGYTF. Written as DNA, the CDR3 is TGTGCCAGCTCACCGGACAGGCTAGCTATTACTAACTATGGCTACACCTTC. V gene TRBV18 combines with J gene TRBJ1-2; 7 nucleotides line up with TRBD1. The CDR3 has 17 residues. The germline V gene encodes CDR1 KGHSH and CDR2 LQKENI. With 3 bases clipped from V and 0 bases from J, the junction kept 10 bases outside the gene matches.

The chain combines TRBV6-5 with TRBJ2-7, with 11 bases fitting TRBD1. Trimming took 6 bases from V and 3 from J; bases not matched to a gene: 7. Germline V gives CDR1 MNHEY, CDR2 SVGAGI. The CDR3 extends over 15 amino acids. CDR3 nucleotide sequence: TGTGCCAGCAGGGGACAGGGGGTAGGGGACTACGAGCAGTACTTC. This codes for CASRGQGVGDYEQYF.

The chain employs TRBV13 and TRBJ2-2, with D possibly matching TRBD2 (6 bases). V shed 2 bases and J shed 4 bases, with 11 bases lying between them. Germline-derived CDR1 and CDR2 are PRHDT and FYEKMQ (reference sequence). This CDR3 is built from 15 residues. The CDR3 sequence: CASSLLGLLTGELFF. The CDR3 coding sequence is TGTGCCAGCAGCTTATTGGGACTCCTCACCGGGGAGCTGTTTTTT.

This chain uses TRBV18 with TRBJ1-1; D gene unclear. Trimming left V 3 bases short and J 1 base short, with 9 bases between. The length of the CDR3 is 14 residues. The germline CDR1 and CDR2 sequences are KGHSH and LQKENI. CDR3 DNA: TGTGCCAGCTCACCCCTGCCGGGGAACACTGAAGCTTTCTTT. This translates into CASSPLPGNTEAFF.